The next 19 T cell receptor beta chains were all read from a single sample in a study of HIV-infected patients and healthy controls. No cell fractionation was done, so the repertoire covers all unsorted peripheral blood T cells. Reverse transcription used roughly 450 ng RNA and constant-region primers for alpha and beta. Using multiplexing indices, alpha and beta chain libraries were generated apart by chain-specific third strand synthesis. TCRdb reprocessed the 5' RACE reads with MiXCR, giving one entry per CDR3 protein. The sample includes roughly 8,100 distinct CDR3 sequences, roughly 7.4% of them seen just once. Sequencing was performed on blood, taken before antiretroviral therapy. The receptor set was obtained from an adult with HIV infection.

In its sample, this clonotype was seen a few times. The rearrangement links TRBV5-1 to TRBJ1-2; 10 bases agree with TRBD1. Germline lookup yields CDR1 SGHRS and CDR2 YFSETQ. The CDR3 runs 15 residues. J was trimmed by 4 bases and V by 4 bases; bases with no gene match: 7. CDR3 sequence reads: CASSPGQGKRYGYTF. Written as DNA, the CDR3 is TGCGCCAGCAGCCCGGGACAGGGGAAGCGCTATGGCTACACCTTC. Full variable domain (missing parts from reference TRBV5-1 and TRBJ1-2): KAGVTQTPRYLIKTRGQQVTLSCSPISGHRSVSWYQQTPGQGLQFLFEYFSETQRNKGNFPGRFSGRQFSNSRSEMNVSTLELGDSALYLCASSPGQGKRYGYTFGSGTRLTVV.

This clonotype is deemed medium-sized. In DNA form, the CDR3 reads TGTGCCAGCAGCCAAGCGGCAGGGGGCGGGAAAGCTTTCTTT. Translating gives CASSQAAGGGKAFF. The chain carries TRBV3-1 and TRBJ1-1; TRBD1 matches 8 bases. Germline lookup yields CDR1 LGHDT and CDR2 YNNKEL (reference sequence). V lost 1 base to trimming and J lost 9 bases; unmatched junction nucleotides: 7. This CDR3 is built from 14 residues.

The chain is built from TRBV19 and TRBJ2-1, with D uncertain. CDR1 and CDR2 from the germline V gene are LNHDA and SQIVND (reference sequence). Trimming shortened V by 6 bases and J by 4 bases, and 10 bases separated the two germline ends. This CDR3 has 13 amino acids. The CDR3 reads CASSPTVYNEQFF. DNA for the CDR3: TGTGCCAGTAGCCCGACCGTGTACAATGAGCAGTTCTTC.

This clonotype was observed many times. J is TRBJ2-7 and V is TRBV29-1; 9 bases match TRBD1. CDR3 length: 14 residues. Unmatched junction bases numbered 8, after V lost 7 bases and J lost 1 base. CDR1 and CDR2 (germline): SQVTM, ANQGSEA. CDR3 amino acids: CSAAGQGVSYEQYF. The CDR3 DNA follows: TGCAGCGCCGCGGGACAGGGAGTTTCCTACGAGCAGTACTTC.

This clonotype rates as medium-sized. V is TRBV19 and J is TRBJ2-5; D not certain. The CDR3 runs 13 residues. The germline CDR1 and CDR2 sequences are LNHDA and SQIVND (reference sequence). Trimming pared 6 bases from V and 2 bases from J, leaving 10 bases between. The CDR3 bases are TGTGCCAGTAGAAGTACTCTTCAAGAGACCCAGTACTTC. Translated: CASRSTLQETQYF.

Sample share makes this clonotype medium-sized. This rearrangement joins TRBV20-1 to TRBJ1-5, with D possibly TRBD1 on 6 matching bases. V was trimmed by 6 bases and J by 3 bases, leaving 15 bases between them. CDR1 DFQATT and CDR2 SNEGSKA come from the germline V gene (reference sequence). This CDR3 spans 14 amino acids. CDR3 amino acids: CSAWTADLNQPQHF. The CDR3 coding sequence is TGCAGTGCATGGACAGCTGACCTCAATCAGCCCCAGCATTTT.

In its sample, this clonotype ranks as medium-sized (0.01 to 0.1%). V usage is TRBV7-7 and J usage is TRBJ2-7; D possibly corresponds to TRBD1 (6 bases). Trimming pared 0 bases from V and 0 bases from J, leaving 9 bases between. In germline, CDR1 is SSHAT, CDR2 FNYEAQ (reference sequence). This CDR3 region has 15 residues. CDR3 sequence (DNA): TGTGCCAGCAGCTTAGCTTTGGGGGCCTCCTACGAGCAGTACTTC. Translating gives CASSLALGASYEQYF.

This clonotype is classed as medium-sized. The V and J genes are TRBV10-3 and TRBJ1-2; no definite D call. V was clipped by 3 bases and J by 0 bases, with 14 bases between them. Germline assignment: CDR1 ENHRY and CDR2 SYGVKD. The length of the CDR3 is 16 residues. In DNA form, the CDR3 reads TGTGCCATCAGTGAATTGGGAGGGCCGGCTAACTATGGCTACACCTTC. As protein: CAISELGGPANYGYTF.

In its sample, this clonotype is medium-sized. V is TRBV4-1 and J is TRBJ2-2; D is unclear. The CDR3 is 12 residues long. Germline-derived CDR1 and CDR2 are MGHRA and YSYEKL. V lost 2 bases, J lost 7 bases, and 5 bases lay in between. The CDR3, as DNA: TGCGCCAGCAGCCAAACCCACGGGGAGCTGTTTTTT. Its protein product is CASSQTHGELFF.

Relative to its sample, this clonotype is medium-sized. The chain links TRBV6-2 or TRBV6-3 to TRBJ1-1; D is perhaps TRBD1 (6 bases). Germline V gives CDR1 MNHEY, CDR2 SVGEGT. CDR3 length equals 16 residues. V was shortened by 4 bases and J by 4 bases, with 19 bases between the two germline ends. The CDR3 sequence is CASSSGALPIGTEAFF. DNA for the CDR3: TGTGCCAGCAGTTCGGGGGCCCTCCCAATCGGCACTGAAGCTTTCTTT.

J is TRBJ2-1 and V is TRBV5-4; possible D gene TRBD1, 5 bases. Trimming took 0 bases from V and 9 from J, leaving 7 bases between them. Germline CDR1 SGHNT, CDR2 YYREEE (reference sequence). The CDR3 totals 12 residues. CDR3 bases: TGTGCCAGCAGCTTGGAAAGGGGTGAGCAGTTCTTC. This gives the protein CASSLERGEQFF.

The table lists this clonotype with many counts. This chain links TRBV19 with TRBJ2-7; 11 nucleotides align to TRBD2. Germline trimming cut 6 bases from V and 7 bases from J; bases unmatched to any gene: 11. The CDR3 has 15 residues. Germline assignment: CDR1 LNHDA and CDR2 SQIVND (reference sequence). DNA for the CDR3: TGTGCCAGTAGGACCACACTAGCGGGAGAAGGTGAGCAGTACTTC. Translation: CASRTTLAGEGEQYF.

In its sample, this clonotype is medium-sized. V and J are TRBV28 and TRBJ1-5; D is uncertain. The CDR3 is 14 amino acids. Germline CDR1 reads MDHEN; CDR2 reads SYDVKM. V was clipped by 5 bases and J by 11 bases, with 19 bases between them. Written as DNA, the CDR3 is TGTGCCAGCAGTCCAGTTGGTGGGAACCTCGCCCAGCATTTT. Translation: CASSPVGGNLAQHF.

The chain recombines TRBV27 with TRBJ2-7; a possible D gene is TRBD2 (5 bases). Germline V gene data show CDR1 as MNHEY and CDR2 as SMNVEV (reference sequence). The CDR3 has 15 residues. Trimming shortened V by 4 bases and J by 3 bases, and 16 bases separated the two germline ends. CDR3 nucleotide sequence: TGTGCCAGCAGTTCCCGGGGTCCCATCCACTACGAGCAGTACTTC. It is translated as CASSSRGPIHYEQYF.

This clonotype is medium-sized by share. The CDR3 is CASSSGHAGNEQFF. CDR3 nucleotides: TGTGCCAGCAGTTCGGGTCACGCCGGTAATGAGCAGTTCTTC. The V call is TRBV6-5, the J call TRBJ2-1; D not certain. Between the trimmed V and J ends, which lost 4 bases and 7 bases, there was a span of 14 bases. This CDR3 region has 14 residues. Per the germline V gene, CDR1 is MNHEY and CDR2 is SVGAGI.

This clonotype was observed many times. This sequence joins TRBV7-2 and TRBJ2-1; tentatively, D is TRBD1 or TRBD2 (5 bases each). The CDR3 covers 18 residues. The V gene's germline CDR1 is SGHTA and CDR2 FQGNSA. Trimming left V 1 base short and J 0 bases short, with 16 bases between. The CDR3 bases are TGTGCCAGCAGCTTAGGTTTCCGGGGCGGTAGCTCCTACAATGAGCAGTTCTTC. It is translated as CASSLGFRGGSSYNEQFF.

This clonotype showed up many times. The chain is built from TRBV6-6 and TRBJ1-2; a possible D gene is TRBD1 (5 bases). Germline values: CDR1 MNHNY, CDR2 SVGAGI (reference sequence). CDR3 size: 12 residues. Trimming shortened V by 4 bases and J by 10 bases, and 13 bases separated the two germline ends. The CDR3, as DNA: TGTGCCAGCAGTTCCGGGGGTGGAGTCTACACCTTC. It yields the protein CASSSGGGVYTF.

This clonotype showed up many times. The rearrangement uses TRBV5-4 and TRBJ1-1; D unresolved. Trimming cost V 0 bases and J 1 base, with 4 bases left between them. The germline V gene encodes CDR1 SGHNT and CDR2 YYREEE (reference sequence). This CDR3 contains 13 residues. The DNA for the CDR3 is TGTGCCAGCAGCTTGGCAGAGAACACTGAAGCTTTCTTT. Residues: CASSLAENTEAFF.

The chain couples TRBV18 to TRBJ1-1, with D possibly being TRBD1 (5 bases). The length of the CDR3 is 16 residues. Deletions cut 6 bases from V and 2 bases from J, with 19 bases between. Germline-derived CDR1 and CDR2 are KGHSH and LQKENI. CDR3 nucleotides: TGTGCCAGCTCCGTCGATCGCCCAGGGATAAACACTGAAGCTTTCTTT. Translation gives CASSVDRPGINTEAFF.